The source of this T cell receptor (beta chain) is a study of patients and donors after allogeneic stem cell transplantation (dated by TCRdb to about 2020). Libraries came from RT-PCR. Sequencing used a NextSeq 550. TCRdb took the public reads, trimmed them with fastp at Q25, ran MiXCR for clone calling and kept in-frame beta chains. Rows are unified per CDR3 protein, each entry keeping the most common DNA and genes. In all, the sample holds more than 850,000 distinct CDR3 sequences, and approximately 19% of those were seen once. The ten largest clones add up to about 6% of the sample. Including the terminal cysteine and phenylalanine, the CDR3 comprises 14 residues. The kept DNA is CDR3 alone, 42 bases in frame from the first base. The germline V gene provides CDR1 SGHRS and CDR2 YFSETQ. Unmatched junction bases come to 10, with V trimmed by 4 bases and J by 6 bases. This clonotype was detected only a few times. The antigen it recognizes is unknown. Qualities for individual bases were not recorded, and no much larger clone is one base off.

Recombination connected TRBV5-1 to TRBJ2-7; TRBD2 lines up with 7 middle nucleotides. Specimen: blood, either unsorted or a sorted T cell fraction (not recorded which). This clonotype was obtained from a human donor who was either an allogeneic HSCT recipient or a stem cell or donor lymphocyte infusion donor (not recorded which). It is not recorded whose cells these are; they may come from a transplant donor. DNA sequence: TGCGCCAGCAGCGTCCGGGACGGGGGGATCGAGCAGTACTTC. Protein translation: CASSVRDGGIEQYF.